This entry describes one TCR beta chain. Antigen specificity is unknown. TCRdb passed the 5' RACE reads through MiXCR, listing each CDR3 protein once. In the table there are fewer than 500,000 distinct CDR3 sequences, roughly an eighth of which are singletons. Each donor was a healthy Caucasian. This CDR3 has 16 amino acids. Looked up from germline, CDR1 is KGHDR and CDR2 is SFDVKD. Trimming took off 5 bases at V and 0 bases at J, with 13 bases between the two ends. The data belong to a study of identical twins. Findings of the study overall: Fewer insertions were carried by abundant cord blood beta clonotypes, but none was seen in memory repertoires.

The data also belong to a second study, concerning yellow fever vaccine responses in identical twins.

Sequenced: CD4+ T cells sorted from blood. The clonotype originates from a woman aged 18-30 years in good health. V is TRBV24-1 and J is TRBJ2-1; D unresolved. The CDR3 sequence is CATSGVGESSYNEQFF. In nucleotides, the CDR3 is TGTGCCACCAGTGGGGTCGGCGAGAGCTCCTACAATGAGCAGTTCTTC.